This T cell receptor (beta chain) appears in the sequencing data of a study of T-cell memory formation after mild COVID-19. About the research overall: For the most part, TCR clusters were specific to one donor. Notes on the study in general: Chiefly within CM and EM were the contracting CD4+ clones; CD8+ ones were within EMRA. Nothing confirmed that second-wave clones peaking on day 37 were specific for SARS-CoV-2. From day 15 to 85, contracting clones were balanced between CD4 and CD8, whereas later expanders leaned toward CD4+.

Of note for this clonotype: Its antigen is not identified.

The CDR3 is made up of 16 amino acids. CDR1 is LNHDA and CDR2 is SQIVND in the germline V gene (reference sequence). V dropped 2 bases and J dropped 4 bases, with 16 bases sitting between them. TCRdb independently ran MiXCR on the 5' RACE reads; one entry per CDR3 protein. The table shows around 150,000 distinct CDR3 sequences, with roughly 14% occurring only once. Material: PBMCs or a T cell subset sorted from them (not recorded which). The clonotype originates from an adult woman who had mild COVID-19 (a few samples of this study predate the infection). Cell type and time point are not known. The chain has TRBV19 and TRBJ2-3; possible D gene TRBD1, 6 bases. The CDR3 protein is CASSISPSGVPDTQYF. The CDR3 bases are TGTGCCAGTAGTATATCCCCCTCAGGGGTTCCAGATACGCAGTATTTT.